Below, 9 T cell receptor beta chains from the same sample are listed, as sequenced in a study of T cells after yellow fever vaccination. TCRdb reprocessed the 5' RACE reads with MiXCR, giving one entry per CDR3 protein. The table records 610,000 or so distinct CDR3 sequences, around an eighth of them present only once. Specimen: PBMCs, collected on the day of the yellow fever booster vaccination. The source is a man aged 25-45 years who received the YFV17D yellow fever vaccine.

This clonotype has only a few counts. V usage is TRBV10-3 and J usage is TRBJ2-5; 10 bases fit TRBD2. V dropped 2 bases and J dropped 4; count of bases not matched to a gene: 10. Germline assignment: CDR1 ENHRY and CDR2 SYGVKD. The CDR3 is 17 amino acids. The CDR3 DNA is TGTGCCATCAGTGAGCCTTCTAGCGGGAGTGAGGGAGAGACCCAGTACTTC. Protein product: CAISEPSSGSEGETQYF.

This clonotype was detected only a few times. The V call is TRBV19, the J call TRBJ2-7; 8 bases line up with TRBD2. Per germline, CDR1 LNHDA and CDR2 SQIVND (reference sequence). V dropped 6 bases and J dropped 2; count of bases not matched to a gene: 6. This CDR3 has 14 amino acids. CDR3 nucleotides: TGTGCCAGTAGCACTAGCGGAGGGACCTACGAGCAGTACTTC. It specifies CASSTSGGTYEQYF.

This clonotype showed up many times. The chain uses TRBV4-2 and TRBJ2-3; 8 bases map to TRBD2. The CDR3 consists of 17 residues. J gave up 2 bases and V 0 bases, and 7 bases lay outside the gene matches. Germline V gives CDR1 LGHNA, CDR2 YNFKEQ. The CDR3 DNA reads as TGTGCCAGCAGCCAAGATCGGGGACTAGACGCCACAGATACGCAGTATTTT. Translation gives CASSQDRGLDATDTQYF.

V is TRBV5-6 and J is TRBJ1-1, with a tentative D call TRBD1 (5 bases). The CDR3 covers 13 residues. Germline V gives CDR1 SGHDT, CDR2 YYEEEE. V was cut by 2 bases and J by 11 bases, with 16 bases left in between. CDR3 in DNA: TGTGCCAGCAGCTTTGGAGGGGCATTGTTCGCTTTCTTT. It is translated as CASSFGGALFAFF.

The CDR3 DNA follows: TGTGCCAGCAGTTTGTGGTCGGGAGGGCAGCCCCAGCATTTT. Protein product: CASSLWSGGQPQHF. This chain uses TRBV28 with TRBJ1-5, with no clear D. Deletions cut 3 bases from V and 7 bases from J, with 13 bases between. The CDR3 sequence is 14 residues long. Per the germline V gene, CDR1 is MDHEN and CDR2 is SYDVKM. Full variable domain (rest looked up from reference TRBV28 and TRBJ1-5): DVKVTQSSRYLVKRTGEKVFLECVQDMDHENMFWYRQDPGLGLRLIYFSYDVKMKEKGDIPEGYSVSREKKERFSLILESASTNQTSMYLCASSLWSGGQPQHFGDGTRLSIL.

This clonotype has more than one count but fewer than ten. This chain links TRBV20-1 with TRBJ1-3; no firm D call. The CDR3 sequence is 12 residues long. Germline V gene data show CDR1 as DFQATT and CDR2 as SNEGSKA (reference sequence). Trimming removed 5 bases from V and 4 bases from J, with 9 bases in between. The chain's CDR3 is CSAQRSGNTIYF. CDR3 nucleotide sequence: TGCAGTGCTCAACGGTCGGGAAACACCATATATTTT.

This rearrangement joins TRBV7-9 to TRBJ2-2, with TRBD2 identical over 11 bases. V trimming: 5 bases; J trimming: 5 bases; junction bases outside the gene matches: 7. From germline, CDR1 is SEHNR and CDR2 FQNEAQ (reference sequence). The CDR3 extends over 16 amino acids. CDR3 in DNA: TGTGCCAGCAGCACACTAGCGGGAGTAGGGACCGGGGAGCTGTTTTTT. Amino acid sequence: CASSTLAGVGTGELFF.

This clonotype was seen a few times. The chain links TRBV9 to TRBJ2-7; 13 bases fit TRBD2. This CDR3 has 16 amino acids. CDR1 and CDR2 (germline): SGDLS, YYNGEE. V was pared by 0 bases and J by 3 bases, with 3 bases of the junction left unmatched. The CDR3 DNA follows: TGTGCCAGCAGCGTAGGGACTAGCGGGGGACACTACGAGCAGTACTTC. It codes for CASSVGTSGGHYEQYF.

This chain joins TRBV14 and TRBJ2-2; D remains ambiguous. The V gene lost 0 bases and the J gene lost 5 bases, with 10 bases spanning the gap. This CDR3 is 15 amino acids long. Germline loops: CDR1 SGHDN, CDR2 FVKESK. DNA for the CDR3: TGTGCCAGCAGCCAAGAGTTTTTGCGGACCGGGGAGCTGTTTTTT. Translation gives CASSQEFLRTGELFF.